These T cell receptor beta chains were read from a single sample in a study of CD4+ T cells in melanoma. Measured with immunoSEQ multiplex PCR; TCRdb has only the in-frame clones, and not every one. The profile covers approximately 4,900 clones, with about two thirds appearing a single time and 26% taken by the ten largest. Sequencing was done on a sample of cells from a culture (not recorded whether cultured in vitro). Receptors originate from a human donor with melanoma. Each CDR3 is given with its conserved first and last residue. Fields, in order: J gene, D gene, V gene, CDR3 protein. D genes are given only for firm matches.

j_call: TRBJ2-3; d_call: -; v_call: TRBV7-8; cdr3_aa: CASSLGGTSTDTQYF
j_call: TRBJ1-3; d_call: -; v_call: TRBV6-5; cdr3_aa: CASSYYPSRGNTIYF
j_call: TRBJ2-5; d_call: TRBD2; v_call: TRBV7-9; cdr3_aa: CASSLRVLAEETQYF
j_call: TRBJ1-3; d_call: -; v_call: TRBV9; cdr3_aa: CASSVAGLSSGNTIYF
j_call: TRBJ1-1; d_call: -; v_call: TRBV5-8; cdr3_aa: CASSSRGTRGGRALNTEAFF
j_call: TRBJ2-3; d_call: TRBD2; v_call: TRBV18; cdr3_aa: CASSPNPKRGSTDTQYF
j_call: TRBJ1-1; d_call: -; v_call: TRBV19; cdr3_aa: CASSLRTRGYVMNTEAFF
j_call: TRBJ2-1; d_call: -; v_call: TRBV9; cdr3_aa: CASSKSTGGHNEQFF
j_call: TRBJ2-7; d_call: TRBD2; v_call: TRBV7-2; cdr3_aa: CASSFPAGGPSFTPYEQYF
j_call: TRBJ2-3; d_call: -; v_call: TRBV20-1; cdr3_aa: CSASPTGNTQYF
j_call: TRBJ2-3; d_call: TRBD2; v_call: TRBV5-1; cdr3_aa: CASSLERESDTQYF
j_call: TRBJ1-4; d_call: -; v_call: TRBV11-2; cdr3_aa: CASSPPGSGANEKLFF
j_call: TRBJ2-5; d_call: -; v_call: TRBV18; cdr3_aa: CASSPETRLQETQYF
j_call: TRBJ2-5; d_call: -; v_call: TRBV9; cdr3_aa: CASSPNSPGETQYF
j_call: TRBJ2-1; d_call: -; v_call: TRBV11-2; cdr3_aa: CASSPRTYKKNEQFF
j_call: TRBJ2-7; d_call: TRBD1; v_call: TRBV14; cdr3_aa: CASSPRGQGGNEQYF
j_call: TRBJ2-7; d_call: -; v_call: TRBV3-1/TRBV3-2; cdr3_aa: CASSQEALSGYTYEQYF
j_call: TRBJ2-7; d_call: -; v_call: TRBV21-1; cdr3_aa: CASSKHQPLTGAYEQYF
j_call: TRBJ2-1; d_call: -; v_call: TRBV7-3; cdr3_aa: CASSLTTDSYNEQFF
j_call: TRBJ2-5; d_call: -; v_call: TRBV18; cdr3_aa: CASSPGYQETQYF
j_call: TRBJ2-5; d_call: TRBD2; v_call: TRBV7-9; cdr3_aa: CASSLVHLAGGETQYF
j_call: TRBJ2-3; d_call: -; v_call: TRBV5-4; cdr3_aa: CASSPPVGSDTQYF
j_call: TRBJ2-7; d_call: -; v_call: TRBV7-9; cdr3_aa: CASSPARGEQYF
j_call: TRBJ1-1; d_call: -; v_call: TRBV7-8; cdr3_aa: CASSFGNTEAFF
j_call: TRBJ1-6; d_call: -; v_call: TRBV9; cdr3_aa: CASSVVGDQGSPLHF
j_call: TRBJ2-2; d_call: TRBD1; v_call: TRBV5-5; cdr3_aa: CASSRSGTGGVTGELFF
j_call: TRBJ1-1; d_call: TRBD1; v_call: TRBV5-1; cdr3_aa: CASSTSGGTEAFF
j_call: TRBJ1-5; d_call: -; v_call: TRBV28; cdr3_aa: CASTSGGGWGNQPQHF
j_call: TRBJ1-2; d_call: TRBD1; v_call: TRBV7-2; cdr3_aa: CASSRLTGGDYGYTF
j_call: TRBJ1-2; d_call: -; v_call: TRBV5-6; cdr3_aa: CASSSDLDMNYGYTF
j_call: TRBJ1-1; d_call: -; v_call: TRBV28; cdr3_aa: CASTAGWGAGGYTEAFF
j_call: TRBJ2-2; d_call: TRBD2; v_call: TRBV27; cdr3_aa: CASTRATGGITGELFF
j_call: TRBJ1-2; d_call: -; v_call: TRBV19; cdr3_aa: CASTSPYLNYGYTF
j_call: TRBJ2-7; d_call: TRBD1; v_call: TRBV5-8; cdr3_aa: CASSHQTGQLYEQYF
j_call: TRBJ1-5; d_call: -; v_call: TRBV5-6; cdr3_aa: CASSLSGNQPQHF
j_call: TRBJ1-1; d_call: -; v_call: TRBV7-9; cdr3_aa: CASSSGLGAEAFF
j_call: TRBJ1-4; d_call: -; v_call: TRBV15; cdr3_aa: CATVPGLGNEKLFF
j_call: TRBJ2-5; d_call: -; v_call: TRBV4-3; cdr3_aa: CASSQSWTGSETQYF
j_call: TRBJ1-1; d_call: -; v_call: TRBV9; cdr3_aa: CASSPTSGWHFEAFF
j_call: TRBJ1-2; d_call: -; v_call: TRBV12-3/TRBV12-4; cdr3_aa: CASSPTRHYGYTF
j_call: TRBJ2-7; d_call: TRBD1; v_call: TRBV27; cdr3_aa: CASSLLGQRYF
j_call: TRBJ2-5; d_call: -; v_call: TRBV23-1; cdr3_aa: CASFIGGQETQYF
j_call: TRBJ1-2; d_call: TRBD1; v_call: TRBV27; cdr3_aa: CASSSRHRGQYGYTF
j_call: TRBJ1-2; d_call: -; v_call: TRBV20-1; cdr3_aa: CSASSRESYTF
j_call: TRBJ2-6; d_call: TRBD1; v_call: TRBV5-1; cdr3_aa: CASSLPGQYSGANVLTF
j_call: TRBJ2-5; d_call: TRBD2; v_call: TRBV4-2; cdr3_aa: CASSQGAGGGGETQYF
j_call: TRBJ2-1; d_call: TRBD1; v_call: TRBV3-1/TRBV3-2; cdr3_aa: CASSQVTGIEQFF
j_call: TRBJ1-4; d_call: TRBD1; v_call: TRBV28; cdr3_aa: CASSLVGQKLFF
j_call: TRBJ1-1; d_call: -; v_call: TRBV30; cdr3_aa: CAWSERQEAFF
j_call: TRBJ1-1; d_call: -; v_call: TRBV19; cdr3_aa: CASKRAALEGTEAFF
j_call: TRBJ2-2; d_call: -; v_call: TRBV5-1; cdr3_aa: CASSLSGADGELFF
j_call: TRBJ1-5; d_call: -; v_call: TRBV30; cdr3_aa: CAWSPRDNQPQHF
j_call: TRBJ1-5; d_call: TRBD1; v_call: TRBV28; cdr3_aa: CATDRGNQPQHF
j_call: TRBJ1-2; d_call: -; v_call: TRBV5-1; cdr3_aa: CASSLAKGISGYTF
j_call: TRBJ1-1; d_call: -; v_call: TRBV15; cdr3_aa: CATSRSRGGTEAFF